Below are 27 T cell receptor beta chains sequenced from a single sample in a study of blood T cell repertoires in COVID-19. Profiling relied on immunoSEQ multiplex PCR, and the TCRdb table lists in-frame clones only, not all of them. The sample holds just under 350,000 clones, around 80% seen once. Sequencing was carried out using peripheral blood. These receptors came from a young man with active or convalescent COVID-19.

The table lists this clone with a count of one. The chain is built from TRBV6-5 and TRBJ2-4; the match to TRBD1 covers 7 bases. The germline V gene encodes CDR1 MNHEY and CDR2 SVGAGI. The CDR3 totals 13 residues. V shed 3 bases and J 8 bases; nucleotides not matched to a gene: 4. DNA of the CDR3: TGTGCCAGCAGTTATTGGCAGGGGGACATTCAGTACTTC. This gives the protein CASSYWQGDIQYF.

The chain uses TRBV27 and TRBJ1-2; 8 bases map to TRBD1. The V and J ends lost 3 bases and 5 bases, in that order; junction bases with no gene match: 5. Germline loops: CDR1 MNHEY, CDR2 SMNVEV (reference sequence). This CDR3 contains 14 residues. CDR3 sequence (DNA): TGTGCCAGCAGTTTTGGGACAGGCCTTTATGGCTACACCTTC. It encodes CASSFGTGLYGYTF.

This clone was detected only once. The rearrangement links TRBV20-1 to TRBJ2-3; D is perhaps TRBD1 (6 bases). Germline CDR1 and CDR2: DFQATT and SNEGSKA (reference sequence). Between the trimmed V and J ends, which lost 2 bases and 11 bases, there was a span of 11 bases. The CDR3 is 11 amino acids. The CDR3, as DNA: TGCAGTGCTAGACTGGACAGTTTGCAGTATTTT. It codes for CSARLDSLQYF.

The table lists this clone with a few counts. J is TRBJ1-5 and V is TRBV9; the D gene is possibly TRBD1 (6 bases). With 3 bases removed from V and 6 bases from J, the gap between germline ends came to 10 bases. The CDR3 has 13 amino acids. CDR1 is SGDLS and CDR2 is YYNGEE in the germline V gene. Written as DNA, the CDR3 is TGTGCCAGCAGCGAGGGGGATAGTCAGCCCCAGCATTTT. It is translated as CASSEGDSQPQHF.

The chain couples TRBV5-6 to TRBJ2-1; TRBD2 matches 11 bases. Looked up from germline, CDR1 is SGHDT and CDR2 is YYEEEE. The V segment lost 0 bases and the J segment 4 bases; nucleotides outside the gene matches: 12. The CDR3 is 19 amino acids. The CDR3 DNA is TGTGCCAGCAGCTTGGGACTAGCGGGGCCCCTTTCGCGTTACAATGAGCAGTTCTTC. Translated, it gives CASSLGLAGPLSRYNEQFF.

This sequence joins TRBV7-9 and TRBJ1-1, with TRBD1 identical over 9 bases. This CDR3 contains 14 residues. Losses at the gene ends were 5 bases for V and 4 bases for J; bases not matched to a gene: 5. Per germline, CDR1 SEHNR and CDR2 FQNEAQ (reference sequence). The CDR3 spells CASSQDRGGTEAFF. DNA of the CDR3: TGTGCCAGCAGCCAAGACAGGGGGGGCACTGAAGCTTTCTTT.

This clone was observed a few times. This rearrangement joins TRBV11-2 to TRBJ2-7; weak D call: TRBD1 (5 bases). This CDR3 contains 14 residues. Germline-derived CDR1 and CDR2 are SGHAT and FQNNGV. With 0 bases removed from V and 4 bases from J, the gap between germline ends came to 10 bases. This chain's CDR3 is CASSLERGPYEQYF. The CDR3 DNA follows: TGTGCCAGCAGCTTAGAAAGGGGCCCATACGAGCAGTACTTC.

The V gene is TRBV4-2, the J gene TRBJ2-1; 8 positions match TRBD2. The germline CDR1 and CDR2 sequences are LGHNA and YNFKEQ. This CDR3 region has 15 residues. The J segment lost 0 bases and the V segment lost 4 bases, leaving 2 bases of the junction unmatched. The CDR3 nucleotides read TGTGCCAGCAGCCCACTAGCGGTCTCCTACAATGAGCAGTTCTTC. It yields the protein CASSPLAVSYNEQFF.

The CDR3 DNA reads TGTGCCAGCTCCTCGACAGACCCAAAAAACGGAAACACCATATATTTT. Translated: CASSSTDPKNGNTIYF. The chain combines TRBV18 with TRBJ1-3; TRBD1 is a possible D gene (5 bases). The V gene lost 6 bases and the J gene lost 4 bases, with 19 bases spanning the gap. The CDR3 has 16 residues. Germline lookup yields CDR1 KGHSH and CDR2 LQKENI.

CDR3 coding DNA: TGCGCCAGCAGCCAAGTTATTAGACAGGGACGGGAGACCCAGTACTTC. Translated, it gives CASSQVIRQGRETQYF. This sequence joins TRBV4-1 and TRBJ2-5, with 7 nucleotides matching TRBD1. The germline V gene has CDR1 MGHRA and CDR2 YSYEKL. The CDR3 is made up of 16 amino acids. V was pared by 1 base and J by 5 bases, with 10 bases of the junction left unmatched.

This rearrangement joins TRBV29-1 to TRBJ2-7, with D tentatively TRBD1 (5 bases). The CDR3 extends over 13 amino acids. From germline, CDR1 is SQVTM and CDR2 ANQGSEA. Trimming shortened V by 7 bases and J by 5 bases, and 18 bases separated the two germline ends. In DNA, the CDR3 is TGCAGCGCACAGAACACAGGCAAAGACGAGCAGTACTTC. Its translation: CSAQNTGKDEQYF.

The V gene is TRBV19, the J gene TRBJ2-2, with unresolved D. V was pared by 6 bases and J by 6 bases, with 8 bases between. The CDR3 totals 12 residues. Per the germline V gene, CDR1 is LNHDA and CDR2 is SQIVND (reference sequence). The DNA of the CDR3 is TGTGCCAGTAGCCGGTCCTCCGGGGAGCTGTTTTTT. Translating it yields CASSRSSGELFF.

V usage is TRBV7-8 and J usage is TRBJ1-4; D is unresolved. Trimming pared 8 bases from V and 0 bases from J, leaving 7 bases between. The CDR3 contains 13 residues. The germline gives CDR1 SGHVS, CDR2 FQNEAQ. CDR3 region: CASRQPTNEKLFF. The CDR3 DNA is TGTGCCAGCCGCCAGCCAACTAATGAAAAACTGTTTTTT.

This clone came up a few times. The chain recombines TRBV9 with TRBJ2-7, with TRBD2 as a possible D gene (5 bases). The CDR3 sequence is 15 residues long. V was pared by 0 bases and J by 2 bases, with 12 bases between. The V gene's germline CDR1 is SGDLS and CDR2 YYNGEE. CDR3: CASSVAFGGTYEQYF. DNA for the CDR3: TGTGCCAGCAGCGTAGCCTTCGGAGGAACCTACGAGCAGTACTTC.

The V call is TRBV4-2, the J call TRBJ1-2; 8 positions agree with TRBD1. Germline lookup yields CDR1 LGHNA and CDR2 YNFKEQ. V lost 3 bases to trimming and J lost 4 bases; unmatched junction nucleotides: 13. This CDR3 spans 17 amino acids. CDR3 sequence (DNA): TGTGCCAGCAGCCAGGTGACAGGACAGGGACTTCCCTATGGCTACACCTTC. It yields the protein CASSQVTGQGLPYGYTF.

CDR3 sequence: CASSRGQGGYEQYF. The CDR3 DNA reads TGTGCCAGTAGCCGGGGACAGGGAGGCTACGAGCAGTACTTC. V and J are TRBV19 and TRBJ2-7, with 9 positions matching TRBD1. The trim removed 6 bases at V and 3 bases at J, leaving 6 bases unmatched. CDR1 is LNHDA, CDR2 SQIVND, per germline (reference sequence). The CDR3 runs 14 residues.

The gene calls are TRBV25-1 and TRBJ1-1, with 7 bases matching TRBD1. J was trimmed by 6 bases and V by 4 bases; bases with no gene match: 11. Germline CDR1 and CDR2: MGHDK and SYGVNS. The CDR3 extends over 15 amino acids. As DNA, the CDR3 is TGTGCCAGCAGTGCCTTCGAGGGGGCGCAGGCTGAAGCTTTCTTT. Its protein is CASSAFEGAQAEAFF. The full variable domain, in which reference TRBV25-1 and TRBJ1-1 provide the parts outside the CDR3, is EADIYQTPRYLVIGTGKKITLECSQTMGHDKMYWYQQDPGMELHLIHYSYGVNSTEKGDLSSESTVSRIRTEHFPLTLESARPSHTSQYLCASSAFEGAQAEAFFGQGTRLTVV.

V is TRBV19 and J is TRBJ2-7; D remains unclear. V lost 4 bases to trimming and J lost 3 bases, with 4 bases between them. The germline gives CDR1 LNHDA, CDR2 SQIVND (reference sequence). This CDR3 comprises 11 residues. The DNA for the CDR3 is TGTGCCAGTAGTACCCTCTACGAGCAGTACTTC. Protein: CASSTLYEQYF.

Concerning this clone itself: Other DNA sequences in this sample translate to the same CDR3. The chain recombines TRBV5-1 with TRBJ1-5, with D possibly being TRBD1 (6 bases). Germline V lookup: CDR1 SGHRS, CDR2 YFSETQ. The CDR3 is 15 residues long. The ends were cut back, 4 bases at V and 0 bases at J, with 11 bases in the middle. CDR3 nucleotides: TGCGCCAGCAGCCCCAGGGGAGATAGCAATCAGCCCCAGCATTTT. This translates into CASSPRGDSNQPQHF.

The chain is built from TRBV23-1 and TRBJ2-6, with TRBD1 matching over 9 bases. TRBV23-1 is sorted into the ORF group, with uncertain function. Losses at the gene ends were 3 bases for V and 2 bases for J; bases not matched to a gene: 8. There are 18 residues in the CDR3. In DNA, the CDR3 is TGCGCCAGCAGTCACCCAGACAGGGGGGTTGCTGGGGCCAACGTCCTGACTTTC. Its protein product is CASSHPDRGVAGANVLTF.

The DNA of the CDR3 is TGTGCCAGCAGCGTAAACAGGGGCTATGGCTACACCTTC. Translation gives CASSVNRGYGYTF. V and J are TRBV9 and TRBJ1-2; 7 bases align to TRBD1. This CDR3 region has 13 residues. Germline values: CDR1 SGDLS, CDR2 YYNGEE. J was trimmed by 4 bases and V by 1 base; bases with no gene match: 1.

On this clone: Germline and junction disagree at one end, which may indicate a read error. The chain is built from TRBV12-3 or TRBV12-4 and TRBJ1-4, with D hard to call. This CDR3 has 13 residues. The CDR3 region has the DNA TGTGCCAGCACCGGTAAATCTAAAGAAAAACTGTTTTTT. Its translation is CASTGKSKEKLFF.

This clone has at least ten counts. The chain uses TRBV5-1 and TRBJ1-1, with 8 bases lining up with TRBD1. The V gene's germline CDR1 is SGHRS and CDR2 YFSETQ. V trimming: 4 bases; J trimming: 2 bases; junction bases outside the gene matches: 7. CDR3 length: 15 amino acids. CDR3 amino acids: CASSAPGTGNTEAFF. Here the CDR3 DNA reads TGCGCCAGCAGCGCTCCCGGGACAGGTAACACTGAAGCTTTCTTT.

The CDR3 DNA follows: TGTGCCAGCAGCCCCTCGGGACAGTCCTACGAGCAGTACTTC. Its protein is CASSPSGQSYEQYF. The chain is built from TRBV7-6 and TRBJ2-7, with 7 bases lining up with TRBD1. The CDR3 sequence is 14 residues long. Trimming at V came to 5 bases and at J to 1 base, leaving 5 bases not matched to a gene. The V gene's germline CDR1 is SGHVS and CDR2 FNYEAQ. Combining the CDR3 with reference TRBV7-6 and TRBJ2-7 gives the whole variable domain GAGVSQSPRYKVTKRGQDVALRCDPISGHVSLYWYRQALGQGPEFLTYFNYEAQQDKSGLPNDRFSAERPEGSISTLTIQRTEQRDSAMYRCASSPSGQSYEQYFGPGTRLTVT.

V is TRBV7-9 and J is TRBJ2-1; TRBD2 matches 11 bases. The junction had 6 bases not matched to a gene; V was cut back by 5 bases and J by 6 bases. In germline, CDR1 is SEHNR, CDR2 FQNEAQ (reference sequence). The CDR3 runs 15 residues. The CDR3 DNA reads as TGTGCCAGCAGCCGGGGAACTAGCGGGGGCAATGAGCAGTTCTTC. Translation gives CASSRGTSGGNEQFF.

J is TRBJ2-3 and V is TRBV28; 10 bases are shared with TRBD1. There are 15 residues in the CDR3. V lost 1 base to trimming and J lost 4 bases; unmatched junction nucleotides: 2. Germline V gives CDR1 MDHEN, CDR2 SYDVKM. The CDR3 here is CASSLSDRGPDTQYF. The CDR3 coding sequence is TGTGCCAGCAGTTTATCAGACAGGGGGCCAGATACGCAGTATTTT.

The gene calls are TRBV9 and TRBJ2-6, with TRBD2 matching over 15 bases. V shed 3 bases and J 6 bases; nucleotides not matched to a gene: 4. The CDR3 length is 17 residues. Per the germline V gene, CDR1 is SGDLS and CDR2 is YYNGEE. DNA for the CDR3: TGTGCCAGCAGCGCCGGGACTAGCGGGGGGCCGGCCAACGTCCTGACTTTC. This encodes CASSAGTSGGPANVLTF.